Shown below are 27 T cell receptor beta chains from a single sample sequenced in a study of cytomegalovirus exposure and HLA in healthy donors. Primers: 60 Vbeta forward and 13 Jbeta reverse. TCRdb's table, derived via immunoSEQ multiplex PCR, lists solely in-frame clones and lacks some. The table for this sample gives around 120,000 clones. Sequencing was performed on PBMCs. The source is a man younger than 35 in good health and CMV-seronegative.

This chain uses TRBV19 with TRBJ1-2; the D gene is possibly TRBD1 (5 bases). This CDR3 spans 14 amino acids. Trimming took off 9 bases at V and 4 bases at J, with 18 bases between the two ends. CDR1 LNHDA and CDR2 SQIVND come from the germline V gene (reference sequence). The CDR3 DNA is TGTGCCAGCACCCCGGGGACTTGGATCTATGGCTACACCTTC. Its translation is CASTPGTWIYGYTF.

The genes are TRBV5-1 and TRBJ2-1; D is unresolved. The V gene's germline CDR1 is SGHRS and CDR2 YFSETQ. The CDR3 runs 13 residues. Trimming took 0 bases from V and 9 from J, leaving 10 bases between them. As DNA, the CDR3 is TGCGCCAGCAGCTTGGTTGTGTCGGGTGAGCAGTTCTTC. The encoded protein is CASSLVVSGEQFF.

V usage is TRBV6-5 and J usage is TRBJ1-5; no firm D call. The germline V and J ends were trimmed by 6 bases and 0 bases, with 12 bases remaining between them. The germline gives CDR1 MNHEY, CDR2 SVGAGI. This CDR3 is built from 15 residues. CDR3: CASRTTKHSNQPQHF. Here the CDR3 DNA reads TGTGCCAGCAGAACGACTAAACATAGCAATCAGCCCCAGCATTTT.

This chain uses TRBV5-3 with TRBJ1-2; 8 bases are a match to TRBD1. TRBV5-3 is an ORF, and what it does is uncertain. The CDR3 has 18 residues. The V segment lost 1 base and the J segment 4 bases; nucleotides outside the gene matches: 15. The CDR3 region is CARSLPQPQGALGYGYTF. The CDR3 DNA is TGTGCCAGAAGCTTGCCCCAGCCTCAGGGGGCGCTTGGCTATGGCTACACCTTC.

The chain joins TRBV6-7 to TRBJ2-7; possible D gene TRBD1, 5 bases. TRBV6-7 falls under the ORF class, with uncertain function. The CDR3 is 14 residues long. Trimming shortened V by 6 bases and J by 1 base, and 13 bases separated the two germline ends. CDR3 DNA: TGTGCCAGCAGCAACAGGTGGAGTTCCTACGAGCAGTACTTC. It encodes CASSNRWSSYEQYF.

The gene calls are TRBV4-1 and TRBJ2-1, with 8 bases fitting TRBD2. Germline V gene lookup returns CDR1 MGHRA and CDR2 YSYEKL. Germline trimming cut 2 bases from V and 5 bases from J; bases unmatched to any gene: 11. CDR3 length: 17 amino acids. CDR3 nucleotide sequence: TGCGCCAGCAGCCAAAGGGCCGGGACTAGGCTCGACAATGAGCAGTTCTTC. Translating it yields CASSQRAGTRLDNEQFF.

V is TRBV6-1 and J is TRBJ2-1; D unclear. Germline V gene data show CDR1 as MNHNS and CDR2 as SASEGT. Trimming shortened V by 6 bases and J by 3 bases, and 15 bases separated the two germline ends. The CDR3 has 15 residues. The CDR3 bases are TGTGCCAGCAGCCTCGTTGGTAGCTTCTACAATGAGCAGTTCTTC. Protein sequence: CASSLVGSFYNEQFF.

For this clone: Germline is not matched at one junction end, which may reflect a read error. The chain uses TRBV14 and TRBJ1-4; no clear D gene. The CDR3 contains 12 residues. CDR1 is SGHDN, CDR2 FVKESK, per germline. The CDR3 nucleotides are TGTGCCAGCAGCCGGACTAGTGAAAAACTGTTTTTT. This translates into CASSRTSEKLFF.

The rearrangement joins TRBV11-3 to TRBJ2-3; D is perhaps TRBD2 (5 bases). CDR3 length: 12 residues. V was clipped by 5 bases and J by 3 bases, with 6 bases between them. Germline V gene data show CDR1 as SGHNT and CDR2 as YENEEA. The CDR3 loop reads CASSTGTDTQYF. CDR3 in DNA: TGTGCCAGCAGCACGGGGACAGATACGCAGTATTTT.

V and J are TRBV19 and TRBJ2-3; D is ambiguous. This CDR3 contains 12 residues. CDR1 LNHDA and CDR2 SQIVND come from the germline V gene (reference sequence). Trimming pared 6 bases from V and 0 bases from J, leaving 4 bases between. The CDR3 DNA reads as TGTGCCAGTAGCGGGAGCACAGATACGCAGTATTTT. Its translation is CASSGSTDTQYF.

J is TRBJ1-1 and V is TRBV14; TRBD1 is a possible D gene (5 bases). Germline lookup yields CDR1 SGHDN and CDR2 FVKESK. This CDR3 contains 13 residues. Trimming left V 0 bases short and J 11 bases short, with 13 bases between. CDR3 amino acids: CASSQDLGQKAFF. CDR3 nucleotides: TGTGCCAGCAGCCAAGATTTGGGGCAGAAGGCTTTCTTT.

CDR3 sequence: CASCMLAGQETQYF. The CDR3 region has the DNA TGTGCCAGCTGTATGCTAGCCGGACAAGAGACCCAGTACTTC. The chain recombines TRBV6-1 with TRBJ2-5; the D gene is possibly TRBD2 (5 bases). The V and J ends lost 8 bases and 2 bases respectively, with 15 bases between them. This CDR3 comprises 14 residues. In germline, CDR1 is MNHNS, CDR2 SASEGT.

The V gene is TRBV6-6, the J gene TRBJ2-3, with 7 bases aligning to TRBD1. Unmatched junction bases numbered 14, after V lost 6 bases and J lost 5 bases. The CDR3 sequence is 16 residues long. The germline V gene encodes CDR1 MNHNY and CDR2 SVGAGI (reference sequence). The CDR3 loop reads CASSSTGARGKDTQYF. The CDR3 DNA sequence: TGTGCCAGCAGCAGCACAGGGGCTAGAGGGAAAGATACGCAGTATTTT.

The genes are TRBV7-9 and TRBJ1-5; tentative D call: TRBD1 (5 bases). V was trimmed by 5 bases and J by 0 bases, leaving 11 bases between them. This CDR3 region has 15 residues. CDR1 is SEHNR and CDR2 is FQNEAQ in the germline V gene (reference sequence). CDR3 loop: CASSGAAYSNQPQHF. CDR3 nucleotides: TGTGCCAGCAGCGGGGCAGCGTATAGCAATCAGCCCCAGCATTTT.

The gene calls are TRBV19 and TRBJ1-4, with D possibly TRBD1 on 5 matching bases. This CDR3 comprises 15 residues. Germline-derived CDR1 and CDR2 are LNHDA and SQIVND (reference sequence). Between the trimmed V and J ends, which lost 7 bases and 8 bases, there was a span of 20 bases. In nucleotides, the CDR3 is TGTGCCAGTAAACAAACTGGGGGGTTTGGAGAAAAACTGTTTTTT. Translated: CASKQTGGFGEKLFF.

The chain has TRBV4-1 and TRBJ1-1, with 9 positions matching TRBD1. The CDR3 runs to 17 residues. The V segment lost 3 bases and the J segment 3 bases; nucleotides outside the gene matches: 11. Germline CDR1 MGHRA, CDR2 YSYEKL. CDR3 loop: CASSHPVQGAADTEAFF. CDR3 DNA sequence: TGCGCCAGCAGCCACCCGGTACAGGGGGCAGCGGACACTGAAGCTTTCTTT.

The chain uses TRBV7-2 and TRBJ1-1; D may be TRBD1 (5 bases). Germline V gene sequence: CDR1 SGHTA, CDR2 FQGNSA. The CDR3 totals 13 residues. V lost 5 bases and J 3 bases, leaving 10 bases between the germline ends. The CDR3 loop is CASSPQGYTEAFF. Written as DNA, the CDR3 is TGTGCCAGCAGCCCCCAGGGATACACTGAAGCTTTCTTT.

The chain is built from TRBV30 and TRBJ1-1; D not certain. This CDR3 region has 11 residues. Germline V gene sequence: CDR1 GTSNPN, CDR2 SVGIG (reference sequence). Trimming cost V 5 bases and J 7 bases, with 11 bases left between them. The CDR3 DNA is TGTGCCTGGGGGAGGGAAGGTGAAGCTTTCTTT. Residues: CAWGREGEAFF.

The gene calls are TRBV7-9 and TRBJ1-1; 9 nucleotides line up with TRBD1. Germline CDR1 and CDR2: SEHNR and FQNEAQ (reference sequence). The CDR3 is 15 amino acids. The V gene end was trimmed by 4 bases and the J gene end by 3 bases; junction bases not matched to a gene: 6. The CDR3 DNA reads as TGTGCCAGCAGCTCCACAGGGGGCGACGACACTGAAGCTTTCTTT. Translating it yields CASSSTGGDDTEAFF.

This chain connects TRBV6-1 to TRBJ2-5; D perhaps matches TRBD2 (7 bases). Trimming took off 4 bases at V and 7 bases at J, with 13 bases between the two ends. This CDR3 has 13 amino acids. Germline V lookup: CDR1 MNHNS, CDR2 SASEGT. The CDR3 DNA is TGTGCCAGCAGTGGGGGGGGCTATTGGACCCAGTACTTC. Translated: CASSGGGYWTQYF.

This chain joins TRBV14 and TRBJ2-2; TRBD2 aligns across 12 bases. Per the germline V gene, CDR1 is SGHDN and CDR2 is FVKESK. V shed 4 bases and J 7 bases; nucleotides not matched to a gene: 7. The CDR3 has 16 residues. The CDR3 DNA follows: TGTGCCAGCAGCCTGAAACTAGCGGGAGGCGGCGGGGAGCTGTTTTTT. Amino acids: CASSLKLAGGGGELFF.

This rearrangement joins TRBV9 to TRBJ2-1; 7 bases are a match to TRBD2. Trimming at V came to 2 bases and at J to 3 bases, leaving 8 bases not matched to a gene. This CDR3 has 16 residues. CDR1 is SGDLS and CDR2 is YYNGEE in the germline V gene. The CDR3 DNA reads as TGTGCCAGCAGCGTCGTTGCTAGCGGTCGCTACAATGAGCAGTTCTTC. Translated, it gives CASSVVASGRYNEQFF.

With respect to this clone: Distinct nucleotide sequences in the sample also encode this CDR3. V is TRBV5-1 and J is TRBJ2-7, with 15 bases identical to TRBD2. The CDR3 contains 18 residues. In germline, CDR1 is SGHRS, CDR2 YFSETQ. V was pared by 3 bases and J by 4 bases, with 11 bases of the junction left unmatched. CDR3 residues: CASSSGLAGGPGSYEQYF. CDR3 coding DNA: TGCGCCAGCAGCTCCGGACTAGCGGGAGGGCCGGGATCATACGAGCAGTACTTC.

J is TRBJ2-3 and V is TRBV5-1; D unresolved. Germline V gene sequence: CDR1 SGHRS, CDR2 YFSETQ. Trimming left V 5 bases short and J 0 bases short, with 10 bases between. The CDR3 sequence is 14 residues long. CDR3 coding DNA: TGCGCCAGCAGTCCCTGGCCTAGCACAGATACGCAGTATTTT. Protein sequence: CASSPWPSTDTQYF.

This chain connects TRBV19 to TRBJ2-1; D is perhaps TRBD2 (6 bases). V shed 7 bases and J shed 2 bases, with 15 bases lying between them. The CDR3 runs 15 residues. Germline CDR1 LNHDA, CDR2 SQIVND (reference sequence). The CDR3 region has the DNA TGTGCCAGTAAGGACTGGCGGGGAGCCTACAATGAGCAGTTCTTC. As protein: CASKDWRGAYNEQFF.

The rearrangement joins TRBV7-8 to TRBJ2-5; a possible D gene is TRBD2 (5 bases). Germline V gene data show CDR1 as SGHVS and CDR2 as FQNEAQ. V shed 2 bases and J shed 5 bases, with 9 bases lying between them. The CDR3 is made up of 13 amino acids. CDR3 bases: TGTGCCAGCAGCTTAAAACTAGGGGAGACCCAGTACTTC. Its translation is CASSLKLGETQYF.

The chain has TRBV9 and TRBJ2-1; the match to TRBD2 covers 8 bases. Unmatched junction bases numbered 8, after V lost 2 bases and J lost 1 base. The CDR3 totals 17 residues. The V gene's germline CDR1 is SGDLS and CDR2 YYNGEE. The CDR3 DNA is TGTGCCAGCAGCGTCGTAAGCGGGAGCCTATCCTACAATGAGCAGTTCTTC. Protein sequence: CASSVVSGSLSYNEQFF.